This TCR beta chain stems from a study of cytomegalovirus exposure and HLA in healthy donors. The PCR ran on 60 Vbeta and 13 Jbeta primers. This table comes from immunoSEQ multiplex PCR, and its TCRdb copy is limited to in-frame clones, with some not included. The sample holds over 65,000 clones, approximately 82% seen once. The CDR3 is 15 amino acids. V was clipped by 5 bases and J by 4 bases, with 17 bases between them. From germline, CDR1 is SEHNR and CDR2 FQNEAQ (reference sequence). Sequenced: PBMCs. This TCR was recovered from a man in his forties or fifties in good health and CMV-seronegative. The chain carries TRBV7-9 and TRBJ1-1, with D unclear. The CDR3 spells CASSPWGGRSTEAFF. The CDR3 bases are TGTGCCAGCAGCCCCTGGGGAGGTCGAAGCACTGAAGCTTTCTTT.